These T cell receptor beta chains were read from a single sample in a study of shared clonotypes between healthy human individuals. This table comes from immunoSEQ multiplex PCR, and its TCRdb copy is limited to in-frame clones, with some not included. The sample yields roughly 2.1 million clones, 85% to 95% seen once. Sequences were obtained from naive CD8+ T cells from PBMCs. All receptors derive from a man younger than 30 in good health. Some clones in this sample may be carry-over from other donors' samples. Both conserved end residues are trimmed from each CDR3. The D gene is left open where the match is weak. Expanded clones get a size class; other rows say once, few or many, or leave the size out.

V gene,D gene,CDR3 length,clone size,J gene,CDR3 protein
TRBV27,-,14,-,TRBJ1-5,ASSLLGPVSNQPQH
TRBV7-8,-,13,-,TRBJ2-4,ASSSAALAKNIQY
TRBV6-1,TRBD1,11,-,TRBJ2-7,ASRGTGVYEQY
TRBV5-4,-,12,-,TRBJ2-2,ASTTLHHTGELF
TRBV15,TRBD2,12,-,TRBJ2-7,ATSSEVGGYEQY
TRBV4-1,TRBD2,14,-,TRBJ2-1,ASSHGTSGSHNEQF
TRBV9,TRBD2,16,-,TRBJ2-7,ASSPRGGLAGGSYEQY
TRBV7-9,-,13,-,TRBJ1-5,ASSGRHDSNQPQH
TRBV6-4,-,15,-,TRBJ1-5,ASSGPGPIYSNQPQH
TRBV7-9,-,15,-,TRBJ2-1,ASSLGSRGHPYNEQF
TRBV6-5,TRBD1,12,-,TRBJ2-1,ASSLGQGSYEQF
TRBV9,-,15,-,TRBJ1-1,ASSGAGVSGMNTEAF
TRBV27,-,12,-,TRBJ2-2,ASRGGPYTGELF
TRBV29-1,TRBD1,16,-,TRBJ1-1,SVERPDQDRVWGTEAF
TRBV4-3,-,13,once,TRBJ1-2,ASSQDRAGNYGYT
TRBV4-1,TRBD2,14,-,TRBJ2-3,ASSYKTSRGTDTQY
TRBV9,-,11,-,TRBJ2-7,ASSVDVSYEQY
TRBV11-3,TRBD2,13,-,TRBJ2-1,ASSLFSGRSNEQF
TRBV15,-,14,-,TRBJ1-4,ATSRDWAGANEKLF
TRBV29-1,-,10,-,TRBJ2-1,SAVGGYREQF
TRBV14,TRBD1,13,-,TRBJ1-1,ASSQGTGMNTEAF
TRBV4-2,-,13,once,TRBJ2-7,ASSPQVLSSYEQY
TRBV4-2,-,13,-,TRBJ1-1,ASSQERSAYTEAF
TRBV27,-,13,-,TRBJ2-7,ASSPRGAGHYEQY
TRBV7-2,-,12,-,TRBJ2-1,ASSSIGGYNEQF
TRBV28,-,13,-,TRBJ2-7,ASSLLYSAPYEQY
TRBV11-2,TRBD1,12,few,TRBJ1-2,ASSVTGPGYGYT
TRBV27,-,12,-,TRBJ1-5,ASSPGLGNQPQH
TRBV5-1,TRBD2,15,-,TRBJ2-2,ASSLELAGLNTGELF
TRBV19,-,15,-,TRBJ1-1,ASSTPWGRGRHTEAF
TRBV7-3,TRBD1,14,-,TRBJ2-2,ASSSREQGAAGELF
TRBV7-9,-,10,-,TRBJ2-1,ASSLDGDEQF
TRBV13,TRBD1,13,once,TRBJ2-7,ASSWRTGDSYEQY
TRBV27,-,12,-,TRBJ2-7,ASSPRTDGNEQY
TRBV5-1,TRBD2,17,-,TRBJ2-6,ASSILLAGAVSGANVLT
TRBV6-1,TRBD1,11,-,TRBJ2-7,ASGTGSSYEQY
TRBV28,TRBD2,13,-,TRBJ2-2,ASSPLAGPVGELF
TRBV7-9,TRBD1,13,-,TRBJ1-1,ASSSPNRGIAEAF
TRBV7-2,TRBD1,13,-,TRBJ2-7,ASSLFGTGGNEQY
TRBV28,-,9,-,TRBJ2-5,ASRDRGTQY
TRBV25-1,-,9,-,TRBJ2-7,ASEDGYEQY
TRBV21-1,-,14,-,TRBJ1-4,ASSIKGRTNPGKLF
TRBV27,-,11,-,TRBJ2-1,ACMGWGGNEQF
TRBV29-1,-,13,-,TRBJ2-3,SVEGALGTTDTQY
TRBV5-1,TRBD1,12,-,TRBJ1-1,ASSLTDRDTEAF
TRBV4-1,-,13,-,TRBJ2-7,ASSGGQANLYEQY
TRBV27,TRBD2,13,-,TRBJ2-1,ASTVSGSPYNEQF
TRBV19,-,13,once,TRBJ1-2,ASSWGRGKGYGYT
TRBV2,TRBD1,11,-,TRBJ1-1,ASTTGDHTEAF
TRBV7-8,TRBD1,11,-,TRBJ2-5,AGGQGVQETQY
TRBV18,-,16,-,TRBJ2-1,ASSPSQTHTPVNNEQF
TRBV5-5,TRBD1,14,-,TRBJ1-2,ASSSPDRGHPYGYT
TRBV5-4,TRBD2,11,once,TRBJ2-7,ASSWGLAFEQY
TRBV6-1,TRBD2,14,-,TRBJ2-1,ASSDPSGSYYNEQF
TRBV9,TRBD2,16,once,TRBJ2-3,ASSVLPRLAGSTDTQY
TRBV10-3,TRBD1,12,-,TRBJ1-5,AISDGQEVQPQH
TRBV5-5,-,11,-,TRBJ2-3,ASSLVVSDTQY
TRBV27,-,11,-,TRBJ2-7,ASRPRGGYEQY
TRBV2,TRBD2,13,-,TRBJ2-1,ASPLSGSAVNEQF
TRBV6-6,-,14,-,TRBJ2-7,ASSFAVGHRYHEQY